A single sample gave rise to the 23 T cell receptor beta chains below, sequenced in a study of OX40 agonist ivuxolimab in advanced cancers. Clones were read by immunoSEQ multiplex PCR, and TCRdb kept only the in-frame ones, dropping some. The repertoire includes some 16,000 clones, approximately 86% of them detected once, and 3.9% sits in the top ten. Source: CD4+ or CD8+ T cells sorted from blood, taken in a trial of the OX40 agonist ivuxolimab. Receptors originate from an adult with an advanced solid tumor such as melanoma, head and neck, liver or kidney cancer.

The chain joins TRBV27 to TRBJ2-7; the match to TRBD1 covers 7 bases. The V gene's germline CDR1 is MNHEY and CDR2 SMNVEV (reference sequence). Losses at the gene ends were 2 bases for V and 3 bases for J; bases not matched to a gene: 4. This CDR3 comprises 14 residues. Here the CDR3 DNA reads TGTGCCAGCAGTTTAGGGACAGCAGACTACGAGCAGTACTTC. Protein sequence: CASSLGTADYEQYF.

The rearrangement links TRBV28 to TRBJ2-5; D remains unclear. The CDR3 sequence is 13 residues long. Looked up from germline, CDR1 is MDHEN and CDR2 is SYDVKM. V was clipped by 6 bases and J by 5 bases, with 13 bases between them. CDR3 in amino acids: CASRSGSRETQYF. The CDR3 DNA is TGTGCCAGCAGGTCAGGCTCGCGCGAGACCCAGTACTTC.

The V and J genes are TRBV25-1 and TRBJ1-3; D is ambiguous. The CDR3 spans 13 residues. Germline V gives CDR1 MGHDK, CDR2 SYGVNS. The V end lost 6 bases, the J end lost 2 bases, and 8 bases lay between the germline ends. CDR3 residues: CASSRGAGNTIYF. In DNA, the CDR3 is TGTGCCAGCAGCCGGGGAGCTGGAAACACCATATATTTT.

The V gene is TRBV7-2, the J gene TRBJ2-3; tentatively, D is TRBD2 (5 bases). This CDR3 region has 14 residues. The germline CDR1 and CDR2 sequences are SGHTA and FQGNSA. V lost 6 bases and J 2 bases, leaving 12 bases between the germline ends. The CDR3 sequence: CASRETTNTDTQYF. Written as DNA, the CDR3 is TGTGCCAGCAGGGAGACTACTAACACAGATACGCAGTATTTT. The full variable domain, rest sourced from reference TRBV7-2 and TRBJ2-3, is GAGVSQSPSNKVTEKGKDVELRCDPISGHTALYWYRQSLGQGLEFLIYFQGNSAPDKSGLPSDRFSAERTGGSVSTLTIQRTQQEDSAVYLCASRETTNTDTQYFGPGTRLTVL.

The chain links TRBV28 to TRBJ2-5, with TRBD2 identical over 10 bases. This CDR3 has 17 residues. In germline, CDR1 is MDHEN, CDR2 SYDVKM. With 6 bases clipped from V and 7 bases from J, the junction kept 17 bases outside the gene matches. Here the CDR3 reads CASSPMPATSGVGTQYF. CDR3 DNA sequence: TGTGCCAGCAGCCCTATGCCCGCTACTAGCGGGGTTGGGACCCAGTACTTC. Complete variable domain (other parts from reference TRBV28 and TRBJ2-5): DVKVTQSSRYLVKRTGEKVFLECVQDMDHENMFWYRQDPGLGLRLIYFSYDVKMKEKGDIPEGYSVSREKKERFSLILESASTNQTSMYLCASSPMPATSGVGTQYFGPGTRLLVL.

The chain links TRBV7-2 to TRBJ2-5; D is possibly TRBD2 (6 bases). This CDR3 region has 15 residues. Looked up from germline, CDR1 is SGHTA and CDR2 is FQGNSA. Deletions cut 1 base from V and 7 bases from J, with 16 bases between. The CDR3 sequence: CASSLGEREAWTQYF. The CDR3 coding sequence is TGTGCCAGCAGCTTAGGGGAAAGGGAGGCTTGGACCCAGTACTTC. The whole variable domain, filled in from reference TRBV7-2 and TRBJ2-5, reads GAGVSQSPSNKVTEKGKDVELRCDPISGHTALYWYRQSLGQGLEFLIYFQGNSAPDKSGLPSDRFSAERTGGSVSTLTIQRTQQEDSAVYLCASSLGEREAWTQYFGPGTRLLVL.

This sequence joins TRBV10-1 and TRBJ2-7; D gene uncertain. CDR1 is WNHNN, CDR2 SYGVQD, per germline (reference sequence). The CDR3 sequence is 13 residues long. V lost 8 bases and J 0 bases, leaving 11 bases between the germline ends. DNA of the CDR3: TGCGCCAGCCCGGTGGGGTGCTCCTACGAGCAGTACTTC. Its translation: CASPVGCSYEQYF.

The chain recombines TRBV19 with TRBJ2-1; maybe TRBD2 (6 bases). Germline lookup yields CDR1 LNHDA and CDR2 SQIVND (reference sequence). The CDR3 is 13 residues long. V was clipped by 3 bases and J by 7 bases, with 10 bases between them. This CDR3 is CASSIGGGNEQFF. Written as DNA, the CDR3 is TGTGCCAGTAGTATCGGGGGTGGAAATGAGCAGTTCTTC.

This chain connects TRBV7-9 to TRBJ2-3, with D uncertain. Germline CDR1 reads SEHNR; CDR2 reads FQNEAQ (reference sequence). The CDR3 is 13 amino acids. The ends were cut back, 5 bases at V and 5 bases at J, with 11 bases in the middle. CDR3 DNA sequence: TGTGCCAGCAGCATGATTGAGGAAGATACGCAGTATTTT. It encodes CASSMIEEDTQYF. Variable domain in full (rest from reference TRBV7-9 and TRBJ2-3): DTGVSQNPRHKITKRGQNVTFRCDPISEHNRLYWYRQTLGQGPEFLTYFQNEAQLEKSRLLSDRFSAERPKGSFSTLEIQRTEQGDSAMYLCASSMIEEDTQYFGPGTRLTVL.

The chain combines TRBV9 with TRBJ1-4, with a tentative D call TRBD1 (5 bases). Trimming took 2 bases from V and 0 from J, leaving 11 bases between them. The V gene's germline CDR1 is SGDLS and CDR2 YYNGEE. CDR3 size: 16 residues. The CDR3 DNA reads TGTGCCAGCAGCGTCACAGGCGGTGCAACTAATGAAAAACTGTTTTTT. Translated, it gives CASSVTGGATNEKLFF.

The chain links TRBV6-5 to TRBJ1-1, with a weak D call TRBD1 (5 bases). Germline values: CDR1 MNHEY, CDR2 SVGAGI. The CDR3 has 15 residues. The V and J ends lost 2 bases and 5 bases respectively, with 15 bases between them. The CDR3 reads CASSYPTEGTTEAFF. The CDR3 coding sequence is TGTGCCAGCAGTTACCCGACAGAGGGTACGACTGAAGCTTTCTTT.

The genes are TRBV7-8 and TRBJ2-6; D call uncertain. Trimming stripped 5 bases from V and 4 bases from J, with 24 bases between. CDR1 and CDR2 (germline): SGHVS, FQNEAQ. The CDR3 is 19 residues long. CDR3 bases: TGTGCCAGCAGCCCCACTGAGCCGTGGAAAGTCCGGGGGGCCAACGTCCTGACTTTC. The encoded protein is CASSPTEPWKVRGANVLTF.

The J gene is TRBJ2-3, the V gene TRBV6-5; D is unclear. This CDR3 has 15 residues. The V gene lost 8 bases and the J gene lost 2 bases, with 17 bases spanning the gap. Germline CDR1 MNHEY, CDR2 SVGAGI. CDR3 region: CASSPVGPSTDTQYF. The CDR3 DNA follows: TGTGCCAGCTCCCCGGTAGGACCGTCCACAGATACGCAGTATTTT.

The genes are TRBV30 and TRBJ2-5; tentatively, D is TRBD2 (5 bases). Matching the DNA end better, TRBJ2-7 makes the J call doubtful. This CDR3 comprises 13 residues. Germline CDR1 reads GTSNPN; CDR2 reads SVGIG (reference sequence). The chain's CDR3 is CAWSGRAAYEQYF. CDR3 sequence (DNA): TGTGCCTGGAGTGGGCGGGCCGCCTACGAGCAGTACTTC.

The chain has TRBV7-8 and TRBJ2-2; D remains unclear. V lost 1 base and J 6 bases, leaving 9 bases between the germline ends. The CDR3 covers 14 residues. Germline CDR1 reads SGHVS; CDR2 reads FQNEAQ. The CDR3 loop is CASSLDGSSGELFF. The DNA for the CDR3 is TGTGCCAGCAGCTTAGACGGATCATCCGGGGAGCTGTTTTTT. The full variable domain, rest sourced from reference TRBV7-8 and TRBJ2-2, is GAGVSQSPRYKVAKRGQDVALRCDPISGHVSLFWYQQALGQGPEFLTYFQNEAQLDKSGLPSDRFFAERPEGSVSTLKIQRTQQEDSAVYLCASSLDGSSGELFFGEGSRLTVL.

The chain recombines TRBV5-6 with TRBJ1-4, with no clear D. The CDR3 is 15 amino acids. The V and J ends lost 3 bases and 3 bases respectively, with 12 bases between them. Germline assignment: CDR1 SGHDT and CDR2 YYEEEE. CDR3 in amino acids: CASSSRVGANEKLFF. CDR3 DNA: TGTGCCAGCAGCTCCCGGGTTGGGGCTAATGAAAAACTGTTTTTT.

The chain carries TRBV5-8 and TRBJ1-5; maybe TRBD1 (5 bases). The V end was cut by 1 base, the J end by 1 base, with 18 bases between. This CDR3 has 18 amino acids. CDR1 and CDR2 from the germline V gene are SGHTS and YDEGEE. CDR3 loop: CASSLFTGSAGSNQPQHF. CDR3 bases: TGTGCCAGCAGCTTGTTCACAGGCTCGGCAGGAAGCAATCAGCCCCAGCATTTT.

This clone was recorded a few times. The sample holds other DNA sequences that translate to the same CDR3. The gene calls are TRBV28 and TRBJ1-2; D is unclear. The length of the CDR3 is 12 residues. V was shortened by 2 bases and J by 4 bases, with 5 bases between the two germline ends. CDR1 and CDR2 from the germline V gene are MDHEN and SYDVKM. The CDR3 protein is CASSLGSYGYTF. Here the CDR3 DNA reads TGTGCCAGCAGTTTAGGCAGCTATGGCTACACCTTC.

The V gene is TRBV7-8, the J gene TRBJ1-1; D is uncertain. Trimming took off 1 base at V and 1 base at J, with 10 bases between the two ends. The CDR3 totals 15 residues. From germline, CDR1 is SGHVS and CDR2 FQNEAQ. This CDR3 reads CASSLGLRQNTEAFF. Written as DNA, the CDR3 is TGTGCCAGCAGCTTAGGCCTACGGCAGAACACTGAAGCTTTCTTT.

The rearrangement joins TRBV4-3 to TRBJ2-5, with TRBD2 matching 9 bases. This CDR3 contains 18 residues. Germline-derived CDR1 and CDR2 are LGHNA and YSLEER. J was trimmed by 4 bases and V by 1 base; bases with no gene match: 13. For the CDR3, the DNA is TGCGCCAGCAGCCAAGCCCCGGGTAGCGGGAGCTCTACAGAGACCCAGTACTTC. Translated: CASSQAPGSGSSTETQYF.

The chain couples TRBV7-2 to TRBJ2-3, with a tentative D call TRBD2 (5 bases). This CDR3 is 14 amino acids long. Deletions cut 2 bases from V and 1 base from J, with 7 bases between. Germline CDR1 and CDR2: SGHTA and FQGNSA. The CDR3 is CASSLSAGTDTQYF. Here the CDR3 DNA reads TGTGCCAGCAGCTTATCAGCGGGCACAGATACGCAGTATTTT.

This rearrangement joins TRBV19 to TRBJ1-5; D not resolved. Germline assignment: CDR1 LNHDA and CDR2 SQIVND (reference sequence). This CDR3 comprises 14 residues. V was clipped by 3 bases and J by 7 bases, with 13 bases between them. CDR3 DNA sequence: TGTGCCAGTAGTATTCTTGGGTTGGGCCAGCCCCAGCATTTT. Translated, it gives CASSILGLGQPQHF.

The V and J genes are TRBV5-1 and TRBJ1-6, with 8 bases identical to TRBD1. In germline, CDR1 is SGHRS, CDR2 YFSETQ. The CDR3 length is 17 residues. V lost 0 bases to trimming and J lost 7 bases; unmatched junction nucleotides: 9. Here the CDR3 reads CASSLGPGQGTNSPLHF. The DNA of the CDR3 is TGCGCCAGCAGCTTGGGCCCCGGACAGGGAACAAATTCACCCCTCCACTTT.